One sample yielded the 13 T cell receptor beta chains listed below, sequenced in a study of blood T cell repertoires in COVID-19. The method was immunoSEQ multiplex PCR; TCRdb's version includes in-frame clones alone and lacks a portion of them. The repertoire has just over 80,000 clones, more than 85% of them found once; the top ten carry more than 0.9%. The sequenced material came from PBMCs or T cells enriched from blood (not recorded which). The receptors here all came from a woman between 50 and 59 years old with acute COVID-19.

This sequence joins TRBV5-1 and TRBJ2-5; tentative D call: TRBD2 (5 bases). The V end lost 4 bases, the J end lost 5 bases, and 18 bases lay between the germline ends. The CDR3 loop spans 15 amino acids. CDR1 and CDR2 from the germline V gene are SGHRS and YFSETQ. The CDR3 DNA reads as TGCGCCAGCAGCCTACAGCCCGGCGGGTCGGAGACCCAGTACTTC. Translation: CASSLQPGGSETQYF.

The V and J genes are TRBV11-3 and TRBJ1-2, with a tentative D call TRBD1 (6 bases). Germline V gene sequence: CDR1 SGHNT, CDR2 YENEEA. V was pared by 5 bases and J by 0 bases, with 13 bases between. The CDR3 loop spans 15 amino acids. The CDR3 reads CASSLSGTTNYGYTF. As DNA, the CDR3 is TGTGCCAGCAGCCTATCCGGGACAACTAACTATGGCTACACCTTC.

The CDR3 reads CASSTRQGRNTGELFF. The CDR3, as DNA: TGTGCCAGTAGTACCCGACAGGGCCGGAACACCGGGGAGCTGTTTTTT. This chain links TRBV19 with TRBJ2-2, with 7 bases matching TRBD1. This CDR3 has 16 residues. Germline V CDR1 and CDR2: LNHDA, SQIVND (reference sequence). Trimming took 4 bases from V and 1 from J; bases not matched to a gene: 6.

The gene calls are TRBV30 and TRBJ2-1; D might be TRBD2 (6 bases). The CDR3 covers 14 residues. V lost 7 bases and J 2 bases, leaving 15 bases between the germline ends. Germline-derived CDR1 and CDR2 are GTSNPN and SVGIG (reference sequence). CDR3 loop: CAFHGGVAYNEQFF. The CDR3, as DNA: TGTGCCTTCCACGGGGGTGTGGCCTACAATGAGCAGTTCTTC. The variable domain in full, completed from reference TRBV30 and TRBJ2-1, reads SQTIHQWPATLVQPVGSPLSLECTVEGTSNPNLYWYRQAAGRGLQLLFYSVGIGQISSEVPQNLSASRPQDRQFILSSKKLLLSDSGFYLCAFHGGVAYNEQFFGPGTRLTVL.

The V gene is TRBV10-1, the J gene TRBJ1-1; a weak D match, TRBD1 (6 bases). The length of the CDR3 is 15 residues. Germline V gene sequence: CDR1 WNHNN, CDR2 SYGVQD (reference sequence). V lost 3 bases and J lost 4, with 15 bases in between. The CDR3 loop reads CASSEIPTGFTEAFF. For the CDR3, the DNA is TGCGCCAGCAGTGAAATACCCACAGGGTTCACTGAAGCTTTCTTT.

V is TRBV24-1 and J is TRBJ2-1; tentatively, D is TRBD1 (7 bases). Trimming left V 10 bases short and J 5 bases short, with 17 bases between. The CDR3 totals 14 residues. Germline V CDR1 and CDR2: KGHDR, SFDVKD. The CDR3 reads CATEGAGGNNEQFF. In DNA form, the CDR3 reads TGTGCCACAGAGGGGGCAGGGGGGAACAATGAGCAGTTCTTC.

The chain combines TRBV6-5 with TRBJ1-2; D perhaps matches TRBD1 (5 bases). There are 11 residues in the CDR3. CDR1 is MNHEY, CDR2 SVGAGI, per germline. V was trimmed by 7 bases and J by 7 bases, leaving 10 bases between them. CDR3 nucleotides: TGTGCCAGCACATTCCAGGGTGGCTACACCTTC. As protein: CASTFQGGYTF.

V is TRBV12-3 or TRBV12-4 and J is TRBJ2-5; weak D call: TRBD1 (5 bases). There are 11 residues in the CDR3. V lost 5 bases to trimming and J lost 5 bases, with 6 bases between them. The CDR3 reads CASSHRETQYF. In nucleotides, the CDR3 is TGTGCCAGCAGTCACAGGGAGACCCAGTACTTC.

The gene calls are TRBV29-1 and TRBJ2-5, with 10 bases aligning to TRBD2. V lost 4 bases to trimming and J lost 2 bases; unmatched junction nucleotides: 7. CDR3 length: 15 amino acids. Per the germline V gene, CDR1 is SQVTM and CDR2 is ANQGSEA. The CDR3 sequence: CSVVGTSGDQETQYF. Written as DNA, the CDR3 is TGCAGCGTTGTAGGAACTAGCGGGGATCAAGAGACCCAGTACTTC.

The V gene is TRBV19, the J gene TRBJ1-1; possibly TRBD1 for D (5 bases). Deletions cut 9 bases from V and 4 bases from J, with 15 bases between. The CDR3 spans 13 residues. CDR1 LNHDA and CDR2 SQIVND come from the germline V gene (reference sequence). The CDR3 reads CASIGAVGTEAFF. The CDR3 DNA reads TGTGCCAGCATTGGGGCTGTGGGCACTGAAGCTTTCTTT. The complete variable domain, with remaining parts taken from reference TRBV19 and TRBJ1-1, reads DGGITQSPKYLFRKEGQNVTLSCEQNLNHDAMYWYRQDPGQGLRLIYYSQIVNDFQKGDIAEGYSVSREKKESFPLTVTSAQKNPTAFYLCASIGAVGTEAFFGQGTRLTVV.

V and J are TRBV3-1 (or the pseudogene TRBV3-2) and TRBJ1-2; D might be TRBD1 (5 bases). The germline gives CDR1 LGHDT, CDR2 YNNKEL (reference sequence). The V end was cut by 1 base, the J end by 8 bases, with 17 bases between. The CDR3 contains 15 residues. As DNA, the CDR3 is TGTGCCAGCAGCCAAGCTGGAGGGGTCTCTATGGGCTACACCTTC. Amino acids: CASSQAGGVSMGYTF.

The table lists this clone with a count of one. The rearrangement links TRBV12-3 or TRBV12-4 to TRBJ2-3, with D possibly matching TRBD1 (6 bases). V dropped 2 bases and J dropped 4 bases, with 7 bases sitting between them. The CDR3 has 13 amino acids. CDR3: CASSLKGADTQYF. In DNA, the CDR3 is TGTGCCAGCAGTTTAAAGGGGGCAGATACGCAGTATTTT.

The chain couples TRBV5-1 to TRBJ1-6, with D maybe TRBD1 (6 bases). Looked up from germline, CDR1 is SGHRS and CDR2 is YFSETQ. This CDR3 region has 13 residues. Trimming removed 5 bases from V and 7 bases from J, with 10 bases in between. The CDR3 DNA reads as TGCGCCAGCAGGGGGCAGGGGAATTCACCCCTCCACTTT. Amino acid sequence: CASRGQGNSPLHF. Full variable domain (missing parts from reference TRBV5-1 and TRBJ1-6): KAGVTQTPRYLIKTRGQQVTLSCSPISGHRSVSWYQQTPGQGLQFLFEYFSETQRNKGNFPGRFSGRQFSNSRSEMNVSTLELGDSALYLCASRGQGNSPLHFGNGTRLTVT.